This is a list of T cell receptor beta chains from one sample in a study of T cells expressing NK-cell markers. With the 5' RACE reads reprocessed, TCRdb shows one record per CDR3 protein and no DNA. The sample table sets out 150,000 to 160,000 distinct CDR3 sequences. Input material: blood T cells: a sorted CD56 or NKG2C T cell subset, CD4+ or CD8+ T cells, or bulk PBMC T cells (not recorded which). Receptors were obtained from a woman between 50 and 59 years old in good health. Both conserved end residues are part of each CDR3.

v_gene: TRBV7-8; j_gene: TRBJ2-3; len: 14; CDR3aa: CASSLAGEVDTQYF
v_gene: TRBV9; j_gene: TRBJ1-1; len: 14; CDR3aa: CASSVGGWDTEAFF
v_gene: TRBV29-1; j_gene: TRBJ2-3; len: 18; CDR3aa: CSVDGLAGGPSRTDTQYF
v_gene: TRBV12-3/TRBV12-4; j_gene: TRBJ2-1; len: 15; CDR3aa: CASSFETSGSNEQFF
v_gene: TRBV4-1; j_gene: TRBJ2-3; len: 15; CDR3aa: CASSQQEGERDTQYF
v_gene: TRBV23-1; j_gene: TRBJ2-7; len: 16; CDR3aa: CASSQSPPGAPYEQYF
v_gene: TRBV11-3; j_gene: TRBJ1-1; len: 17; CDR3aa: CASSLASGREAVFCAFF
v_gene: TRBV9; j_gene: TRBJ1-1; len: 16; CDR3aa: CASSAFPGPRNTEAFF
v_gene: TRBV6-4; j_gene: TRBJ2-5; len: 15; CDR3aa: CASSLALAGQETQYF
v_gene: TRBV24-1; j_gene: TRBJ1-2; len: 14; CDR3aa: CATGLGAANYGYTF
v_gene: TRBV27; j_gene: TRBJ2-7; len: 11; CDR3aa: CASGEFNEQYF
v_gene: TRBV2; j_gene: TRBJ2-7; len: 15; CDR3aa: CASSEAVTMGYEQYF
v_gene: TRBV20-1; j_gene: TRBJ1-2; len: 17; CDR3aa: CSALDDFQGVKNYGYTF
v_gene: TRBV27; j_gene: TRBJ1-6; len: 14; CDR3aa: CASSVSSYNSPLHF
v_gene: TRBV2; j_gene: TRBJ2-7; len: 14; CDR3aa: CASSDRGGPYEQYF
v_gene: TRBV6-2/TRBV6-3; j_gene: TRBJ2-7; len: 12; CDR3aa: CASSYSRNEQYF
v_gene: TRBV5-6; j_gene: TRBJ2-7; len: 14; CDR3aa: CASSGGGIPYEQYF
v_gene: TRBV27; j_gene: TRBJ1-1; len: 14; CDR3aa: CASSGLAGDTEAFF
v_gene: TRBV15; j_gene: TRBJ2-6; len: 18; CDR3aa: CATSSRTEGLSGANVLTF
v_gene: TRBV6-5; j_gene: TRBJ1-1; len: 13; CDR3aa: CASSRSPNTEAFF
v_gene: TRBV27; j_gene: TRBJ1-2; len: 14; CDR3aa: CASSSSGPLYGYIF
v_gene: TRBV11-2; j_gene: TRBJ1-6; len: 15; CDR3aa: CASSSKLGPHSPLHF
v_gene: TRBV27; j_gene: TRBJ2-3; len: 15; CDR3aa: CASSFLAGGGDTQYF
v_gene: TRBV6-6; j_gene: TRBJ2-3; len: 12; CDR3aa: CASSQNTDTQYF
v_gene: TRBV3-1; j_gene: TRBJ2-1; len: 16; CDR3aa: CASSQDGFSSYNEQFF
v_gene: TRBV7-3; j_gene: TRBJ2-1; len: 12; CDR3aa: CASSIQGNEQFF
v_gene: TRBV27; j_gene: TRBJ2-7; len: 13; CDR3aa: CASSLPDSYEQYF
v_gene: TRBV4-1; j_gene: TRBJ2-5; len: 14; CDR3aa: CASSQERKGETQYF
v_gene: TRBV27; j_gene: TRBJ1-1; len: 11; CDR3aa: CAIQGFTEAFF
v_gene: TRBV7-3; j_gene: TRBJ2-1; len: 15; CDR3aa: CASNSLQGPYNEQFF
v_gene: TRBV6-4; j_gene: TRBJ2-1; len: 17; CDR3aa: CASSELAGGFSFNEQFF
v_gene: TRBV7-9; j_gene: TRBJ2-3; len: 16; CDR3aa: CASSFPVKRPTDTQYF
v_gene: TRBV6-5; j_gene: TRBJ2-3; len: 15; CDR3aa: CASRQQGSSTDTQYF
v_gene: TRBV5-1; j_gene: TRBJ2-2; len: 13; CDR3aa: CASSQGDTGELFF
v_gene: TRBV4-2; j_gene: TRBJ1-1; len: 15; CDR3aa: CASSQDPALTTEAFF
v_gene: TRBV5-1; j_gene: TRBJ2-1; len: 12; CDR3aa: CASRYGSNEQFF
v_gene: TRBV20-1; j_gene: TRBJ2-5; len: 14; CDR3aa: CSARRGGGQETQYF
v_gene: TRBV2; j_gene: TRBJ2-3; len: 14; CDR3aa: CASSDVANTDTQYF
v_gene: TRBV18; j_gene: TRBJ2-7; len: 14; CDR3aa: CASSWGQGDYEQYF
v_gene: TRBV4-2; j_gene: TRBJ2-1; len: 14; CDR3aa: CASSQGVSISEQFF
v_gene: TRBV20-1; j_gene: TRBJ2-1; len: 11; CDR3aa: CSATYEGGRFF
v_gene: TRBV5-1; j_gene: TRBJ2-5; len: 14; CDR3aa: CASSSRTYQETQYF
v_gene: TRBV29-1; j_gene: TRBJ2-3; len: 13; CDR3aa: CSVEGPSGDTQYF
v_gene: TRBV5-1; j_gene: TRBJ2-4; len: 14; CDR3aa: CASPRGWSKNIQYF
v_gene: TRBV2; j_gene: TRBJ2-7; len: 15; CDR3aa: CASSERTGDGYEQYF
v_gene: TRBV5-6; j_gene: TRBJ2-1; len: 16; CDR3aa: CASSFAGLAAYNEQFF
v_gene: TRBV29-1; j_gene: TRBJ2-4; len: 15; CDR3aa: CSPAGGGAPKNIQYF
v_gene: TRBV7-2; j_gene: TRBJ2-5; len: 16; CDR3aa: CASRNLSGGARGGQYF
v_gene: TRBV12-3/TRBV12-4; j_gene: TRBJ1-1; len: 14; CDR3aa: CASRPTLTNTEAFF
v_gene: TRBV11-2; j_gene: TRBJ2-7; len: 15; CDR3aa: CASSLYRMGFYEQYF
v_gene: TRBV7-8; j_gene: TRBJ1-4; len: 15; CDR3aa: CASSLRGTVGEKLFF
v_gene: TRBV7-8; j_gene: TRBJ2-2; len: 18; CDR3aa: CASSQRGLAGANTGELFF
v_gene: TRBV7-8; j_gene: TRBJ2-2; len: 15; CDR3aa: CASSLYWSEVGELFF
v_gene: TRBV10-3; j_gene: TRBJ2-7; len: 13; CDR3aa: CAIYGGGGPEQYF
v_gene: TRBV5-1; j_gene: TRBJ2-2; len: 15; CDR3aa: CASSSVTDLTGELFF
v_gene: TRBV20-1; j_gene: TRBJ2-3; len: 15; CDR3aa: CSAPRGLEFTDTQYF
v_gene: TRBV11-2; j_gene: TRBJ2-7; len: 15; CDR3aa: CASSLVGAGVGEQYF
v_gene: TRBV9; j_gene: TRBJ2-7; len: 15; CDR3aa: CASSVSSDITYEQYF